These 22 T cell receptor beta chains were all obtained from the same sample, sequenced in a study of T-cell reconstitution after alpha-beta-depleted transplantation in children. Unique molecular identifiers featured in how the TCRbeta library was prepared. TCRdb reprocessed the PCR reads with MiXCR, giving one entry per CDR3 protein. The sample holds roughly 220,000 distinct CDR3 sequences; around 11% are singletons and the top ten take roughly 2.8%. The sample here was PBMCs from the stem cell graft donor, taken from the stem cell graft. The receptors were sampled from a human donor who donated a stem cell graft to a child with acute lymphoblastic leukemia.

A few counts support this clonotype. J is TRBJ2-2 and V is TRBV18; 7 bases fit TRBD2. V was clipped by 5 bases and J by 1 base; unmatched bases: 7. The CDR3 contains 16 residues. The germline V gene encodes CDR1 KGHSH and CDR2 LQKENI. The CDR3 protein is CASSSRDYLNTGELFF. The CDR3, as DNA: TGTGCCAGCTCATCCCGGGACTACCTGAACACCGGGGAGCTGTTTTTT.

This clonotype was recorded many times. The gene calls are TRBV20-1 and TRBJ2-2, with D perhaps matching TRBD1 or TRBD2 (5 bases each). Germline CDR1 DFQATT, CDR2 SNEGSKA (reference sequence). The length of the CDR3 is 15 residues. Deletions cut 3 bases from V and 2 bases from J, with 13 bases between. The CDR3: CSASEGRANTGELFF. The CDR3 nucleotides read TGCAGTGCTAGCGAGGGCAGGGCAAACACCGGGGAGCTGTTTTTT.

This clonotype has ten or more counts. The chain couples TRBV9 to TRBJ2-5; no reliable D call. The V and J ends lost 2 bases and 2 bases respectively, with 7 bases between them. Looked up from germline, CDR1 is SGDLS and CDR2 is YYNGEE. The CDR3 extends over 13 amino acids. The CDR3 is CASSVRYQETQYF. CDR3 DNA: TGTGCCAGCAGCGTGCGGTATCAAGAGACCCAGTACTTC. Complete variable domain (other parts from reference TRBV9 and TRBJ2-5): DSGVTQTPKHLITATGQRVTLRCSPRSGDLSVYWYQQSLDQGLQFLIQYYNGEERAKGNILERFSAQQFPDLHSELNLSSLELGDSALYFCASSVRYQETQYFGPGTRLLVL.

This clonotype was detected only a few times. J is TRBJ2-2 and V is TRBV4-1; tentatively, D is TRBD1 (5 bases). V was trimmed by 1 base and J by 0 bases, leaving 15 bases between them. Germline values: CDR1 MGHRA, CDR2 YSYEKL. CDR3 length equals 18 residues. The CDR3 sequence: CASSQVYRTLPNTGELFF. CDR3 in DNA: TGCGCCAGCAGCCAAGTGTACAGGACGCTCCCGAACACCGGGGAGCTGTTTTTT.

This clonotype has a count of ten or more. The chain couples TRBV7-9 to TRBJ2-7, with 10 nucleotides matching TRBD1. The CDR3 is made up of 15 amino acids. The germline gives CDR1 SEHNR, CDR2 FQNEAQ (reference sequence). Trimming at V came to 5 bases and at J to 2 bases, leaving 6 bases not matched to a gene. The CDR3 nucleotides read TGTGCCAGCAGCGACGGACAGGGGGACACCTACGAGCAGTACTTC. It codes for CASSDGQGDTYEQYF.

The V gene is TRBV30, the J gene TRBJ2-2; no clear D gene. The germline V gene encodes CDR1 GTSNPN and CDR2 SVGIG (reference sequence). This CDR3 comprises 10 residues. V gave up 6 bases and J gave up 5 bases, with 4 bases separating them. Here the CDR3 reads CACWTGELFF. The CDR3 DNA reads TGTGCCTGCTGGACCGGGGAGCTGTTTTTT.

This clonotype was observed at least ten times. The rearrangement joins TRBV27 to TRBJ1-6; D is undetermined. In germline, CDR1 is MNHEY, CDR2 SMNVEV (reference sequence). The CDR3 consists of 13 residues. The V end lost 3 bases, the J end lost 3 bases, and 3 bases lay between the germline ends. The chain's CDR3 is CASSFGYNSPLHF. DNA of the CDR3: TGTGCCAGCAGTTTCGGCTATAATTCACCCCTCCACTTT.

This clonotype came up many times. Here the CDR3 reads CATSDRVRGELFF. The CDR3 DNA follows: TGTGCCACCAGTGACAGGGTTCGAGGGGAGCTGTTTTTT. The chain joins TRBV24-1 to TRBJ2-2, with a weak D call TRBD1 (5 bases). CDR3 size: 13 residues. Deletions cut 4 bases from V and 8 bases from J, with 10 bases between. Per the germline V gene, CDR1 is KGHDR and CDR2 is SFDVKD.

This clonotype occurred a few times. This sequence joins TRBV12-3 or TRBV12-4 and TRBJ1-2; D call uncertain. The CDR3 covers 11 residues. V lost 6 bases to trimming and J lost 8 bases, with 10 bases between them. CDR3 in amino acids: CASSSDRGYTF. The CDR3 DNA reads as TGTGCCAGCAGCTCAGACCGCGGCTACACCTTC.

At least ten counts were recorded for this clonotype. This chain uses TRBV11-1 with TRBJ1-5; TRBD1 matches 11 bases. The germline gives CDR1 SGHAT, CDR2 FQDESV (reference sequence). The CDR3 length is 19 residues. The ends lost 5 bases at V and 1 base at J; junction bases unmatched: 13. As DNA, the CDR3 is TGTGCCAGCAGCCCGACCGGGACAGGGGGTAAGGGGAGCAATCAGCCCCAGCATTTT. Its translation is CASSPTGTGGKGSNQPQHF.

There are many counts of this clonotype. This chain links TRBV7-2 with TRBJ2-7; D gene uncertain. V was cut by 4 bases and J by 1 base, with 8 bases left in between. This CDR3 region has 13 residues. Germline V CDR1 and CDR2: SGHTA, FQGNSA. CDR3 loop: CASSSRPSYEQYF. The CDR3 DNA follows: TGTGCCAGCAGCTCCCGACCTTCCTACGAGCAGTACTTC. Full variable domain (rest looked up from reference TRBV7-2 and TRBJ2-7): GAGVSQSPSNKVTEKGKDVELRCDPISGHTALYWYRQSLGQGLEFLIYFQGNSAPDKSGLPSDRFSAERTGGSVSTLTIQRTQQEDSAVYLCASSSRPSYEQYFGPGTRLTVT.

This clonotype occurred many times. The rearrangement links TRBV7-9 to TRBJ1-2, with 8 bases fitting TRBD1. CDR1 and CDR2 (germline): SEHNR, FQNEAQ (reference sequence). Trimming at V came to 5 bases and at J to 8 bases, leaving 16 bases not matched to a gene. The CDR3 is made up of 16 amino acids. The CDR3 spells CASSDNLVTGVSGYTF. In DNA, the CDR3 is TGTGCCAGCAGCGACAATCTGGTGACAGGGGTGAGCGGCTACACCTTC.

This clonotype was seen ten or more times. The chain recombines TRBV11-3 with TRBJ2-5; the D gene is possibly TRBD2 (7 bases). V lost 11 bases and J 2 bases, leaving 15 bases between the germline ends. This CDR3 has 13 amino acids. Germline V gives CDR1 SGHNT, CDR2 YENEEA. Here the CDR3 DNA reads TGTGCCTCGGGGGAGGGGGAACAAGAGACCCAGTACTTC. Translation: CASGEGEQETQYF.

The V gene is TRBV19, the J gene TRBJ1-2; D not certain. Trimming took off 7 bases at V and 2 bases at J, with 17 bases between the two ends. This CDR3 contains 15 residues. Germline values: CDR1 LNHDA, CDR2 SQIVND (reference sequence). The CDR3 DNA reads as TGTGCCAGTAACGTGAGAAGGACCGTGAACTATGGCTACACCTTC. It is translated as CASNVRRTVNYGYTF.

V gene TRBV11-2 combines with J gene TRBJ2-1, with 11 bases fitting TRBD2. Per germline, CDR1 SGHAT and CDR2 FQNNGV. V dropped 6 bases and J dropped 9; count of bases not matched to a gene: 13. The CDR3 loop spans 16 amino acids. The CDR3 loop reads CASRPLFSGGAVEQFF. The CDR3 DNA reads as TGTGCCAGCAGACCTTTATTTAGCGGGGGGGCCGTTGAGCAGTTCTTC. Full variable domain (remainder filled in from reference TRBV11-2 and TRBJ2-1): EAGVAQSPRYKIIEKRQSVAFWCNPISGHATLYWYQQILGQGPKLLIQFQNNGVVDDSQLPKDRFSAERLKGVDSTLKIQPAKLEDSAVYLCASRPLFSGGAVEQFFGPGTRLTVL.

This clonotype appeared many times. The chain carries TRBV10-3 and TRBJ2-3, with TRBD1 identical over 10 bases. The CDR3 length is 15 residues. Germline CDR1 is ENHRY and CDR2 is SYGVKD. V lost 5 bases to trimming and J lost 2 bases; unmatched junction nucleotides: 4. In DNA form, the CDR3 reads TGTGCCATCAGTCCCGGGACAGGGGACACAGATACGCAGTATTTT. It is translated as CAISPGTGDTDTQYF.

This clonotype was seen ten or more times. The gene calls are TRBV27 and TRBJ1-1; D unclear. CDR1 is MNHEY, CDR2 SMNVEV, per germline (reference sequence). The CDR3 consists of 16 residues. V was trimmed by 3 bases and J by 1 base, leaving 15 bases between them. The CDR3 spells CASSLLKRVGNTEAFF. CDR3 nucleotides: TGTGCCAGCAGTTTGCTCAAAAGGGTGGGGAACACTGAAGCTTTCTTT.

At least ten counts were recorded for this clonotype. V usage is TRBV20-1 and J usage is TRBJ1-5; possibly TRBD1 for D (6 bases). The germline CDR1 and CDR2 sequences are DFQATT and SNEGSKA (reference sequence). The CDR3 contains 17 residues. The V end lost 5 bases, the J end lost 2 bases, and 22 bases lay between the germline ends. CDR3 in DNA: TGCAGTGCTTCCAAGGGGGTAGGTTCGCGGGGCAATCAGCCCCAGCATTTT. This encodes CSASKGVGSRGNQPQHF.

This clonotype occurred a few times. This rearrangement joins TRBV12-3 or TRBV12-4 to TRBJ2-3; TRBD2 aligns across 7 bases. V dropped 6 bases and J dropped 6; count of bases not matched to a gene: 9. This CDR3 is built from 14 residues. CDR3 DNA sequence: TGTGCCAGCAGGTCGGGGGGTATCAGGGATACGCAGTATTTT. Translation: CASRSGGIRDTQYF.

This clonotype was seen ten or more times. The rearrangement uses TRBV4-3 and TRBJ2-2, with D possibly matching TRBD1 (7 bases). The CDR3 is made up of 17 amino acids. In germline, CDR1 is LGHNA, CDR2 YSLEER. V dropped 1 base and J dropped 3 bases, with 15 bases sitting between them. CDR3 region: CASSQVAGGRDTGELFF. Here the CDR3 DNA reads TGCGCCAGCAGCCAAGTTGCAGGGGGGCGGGACACCGGGGAGCTGTTTTTT.

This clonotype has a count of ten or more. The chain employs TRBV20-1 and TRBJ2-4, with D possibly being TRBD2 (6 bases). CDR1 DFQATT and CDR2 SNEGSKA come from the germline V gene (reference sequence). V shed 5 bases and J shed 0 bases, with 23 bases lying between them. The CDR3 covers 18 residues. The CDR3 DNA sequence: TGCAGTGCTTCCGCGGTAGCGGTCCCCGGGCTAGCCAAAAACATTCAGTACTTC. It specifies CSASAVAVPGLAKNIQYF.

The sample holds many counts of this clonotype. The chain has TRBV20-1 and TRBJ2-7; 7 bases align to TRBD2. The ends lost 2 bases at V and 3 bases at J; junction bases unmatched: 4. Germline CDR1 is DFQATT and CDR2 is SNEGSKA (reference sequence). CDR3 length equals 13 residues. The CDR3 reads CSARPSGYYEQYF. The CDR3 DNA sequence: TGCAGTGCTAGACCTAGCGGTTACTACGAGCAGTACTTC.